This TCR beta chain was documented in a study of T cells after posttransplantation cyclophosphamide. Methotrexate plus calcineurin inhibitor accompanied controls' myeloablative marrow transplants; sampling was 1 year later. General study points: Later blood repertoires were often dominated by clones from the donor CD8+ memory compartment. TRB clonality was highly associated with recipient CMV seropositivity and reactivation.

Generated by immunoSEQ multiplex PCR, the TCRdb table keeps only in-frame clones and is missing some. The table records 21,000 or so clones, about 86% of them present only once. Per the germline V gene, CDR1 is SGHAT and CDR2 is FQDESV (reference sequence). Losses at the gene ends were 1 base for V and 10 bases for J; bases not matched to a gene: 7. This CDR3 is 15 amino acids long. This clone was recorded once. Its antigen is still unknown. This receptor was obtained from a female patient aged 25-40 years who received an allogeneic stem cell transplant from an unrelated donor, was CMV-positive, and had acute and chronic GVHD. The graft donor may account for some of the T cells. The sequencing here drew on PBMCs, taken around 53 weeks after allogeneic stem cell transplant with calcineurin inhibitor and methotrexate. The genes are TRBV11-1 and TRBJ2-1; the match to TRBD2 covers 10 bases. CDR3 region: CASSLEAGGNLEQFF. The CDR3 nucleotides read TGTGCCAGCAGCTTAGAAGCGGGAGGGAATTTGGAGCAGTTCTTC.